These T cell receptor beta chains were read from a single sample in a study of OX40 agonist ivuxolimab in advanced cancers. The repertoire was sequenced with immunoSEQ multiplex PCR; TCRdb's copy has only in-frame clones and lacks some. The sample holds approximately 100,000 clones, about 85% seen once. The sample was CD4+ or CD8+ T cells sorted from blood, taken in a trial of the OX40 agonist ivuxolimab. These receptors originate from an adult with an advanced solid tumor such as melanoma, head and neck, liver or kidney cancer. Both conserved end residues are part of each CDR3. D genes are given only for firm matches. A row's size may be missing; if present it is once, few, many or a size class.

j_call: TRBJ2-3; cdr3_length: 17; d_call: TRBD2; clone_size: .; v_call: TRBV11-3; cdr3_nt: TGTGCCAGCAGCTTGGGACTAGCGGGAGGGCCCGGAGATACGCAGTATTTT; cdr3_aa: CASSLGLAGGPGDTQYF
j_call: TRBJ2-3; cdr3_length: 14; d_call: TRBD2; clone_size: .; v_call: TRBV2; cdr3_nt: TGTGCCAGCAGTGGGCGGGAGAGCACAGATACGCAGTATTTT; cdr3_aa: CASSGRESTDTQYF
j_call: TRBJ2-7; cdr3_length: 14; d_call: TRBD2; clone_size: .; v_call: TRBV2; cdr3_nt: TGTGCCAGCAGTTCCGGGACTAGGGGCTACGAGCAGTACTTC; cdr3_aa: CASSSGTRGYEQYF
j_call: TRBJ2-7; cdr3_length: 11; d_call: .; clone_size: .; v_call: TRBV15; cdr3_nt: TGTGCCACCAGCTCTCGCTACGAGCAGTACTTC; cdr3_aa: CATSSRYEQYF
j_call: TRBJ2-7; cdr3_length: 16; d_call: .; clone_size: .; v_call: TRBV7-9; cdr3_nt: TGTGCCAGCAGCTTATACCTAGCAGGGTACTCCTACGAGCAGTACTTC; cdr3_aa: CASSLYLAGYSYEQYF
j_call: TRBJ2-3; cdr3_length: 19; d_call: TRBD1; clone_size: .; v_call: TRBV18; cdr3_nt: TGTGCCAGCTCACCACCTCGCATACAGGGGGCAAGGGCGGCAGATACGCAGTATTTT; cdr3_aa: CASSPPRIQGARAADTQYF
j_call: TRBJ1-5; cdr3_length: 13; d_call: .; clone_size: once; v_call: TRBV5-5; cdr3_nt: TGTGCCAGCAGCCAAGATGGCAATCAGCCCCAGCATTTT; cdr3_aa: CASSQDGNQPQHF
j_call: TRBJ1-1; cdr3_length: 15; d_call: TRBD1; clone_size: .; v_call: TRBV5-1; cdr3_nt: TGCGCCAGCAGCCAGCAGGGGGCCACCAACACTGAAGCTTTCTTT; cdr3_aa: CASSQQGATNTEAFF
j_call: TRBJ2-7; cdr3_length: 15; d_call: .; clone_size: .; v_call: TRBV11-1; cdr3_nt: TGTGCCAGCAGCTTGTACATCGGAGGTCTCGGAGAGCAGTACTTC; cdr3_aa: CASSLYIGGLGEQYF
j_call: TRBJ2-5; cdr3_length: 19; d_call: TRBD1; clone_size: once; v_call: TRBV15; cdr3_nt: TGTGCCACCAGCAGAAATCTGGTCCCCGGGACAGGCCCTCTGGAGCGGCAGTACTTC; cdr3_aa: CATSRNLVPGTGPLERQYF
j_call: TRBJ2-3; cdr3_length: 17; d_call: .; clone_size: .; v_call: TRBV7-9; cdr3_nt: TGTGCCAGCAGCCCGGACCCCGCAAGAAGTAGCACAGATACGCAGTATTTT; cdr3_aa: CASSPDPARSSTDTQYF
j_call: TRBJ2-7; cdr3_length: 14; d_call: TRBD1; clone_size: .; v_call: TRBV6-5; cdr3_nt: TGTGCCAGCAGGACTCCGGGACAGACCTACGAGCAGTACTTC; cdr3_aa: CASRTPGQTYEQYF
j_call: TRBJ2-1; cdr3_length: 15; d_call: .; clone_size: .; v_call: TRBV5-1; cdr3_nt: TGCGCCAGCAGCCCTGTTCTAGCACTCTACAATGAGCAGTTCTTC; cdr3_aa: CASSPVLALYNEQFF
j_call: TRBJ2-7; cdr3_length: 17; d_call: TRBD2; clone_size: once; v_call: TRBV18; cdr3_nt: TGTGCCAGCTCACCCCCCAGACTAGCGGGCGTTGCCTACGAGCAGTACTTC; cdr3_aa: CASSPPRLAGVAYEQYF
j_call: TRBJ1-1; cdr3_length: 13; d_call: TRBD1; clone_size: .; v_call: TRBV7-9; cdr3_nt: TGTGCCAGCAGCTCCGGGACAGACACTGAAGCTTTCTTT; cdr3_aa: CASSSGTDTEAFF
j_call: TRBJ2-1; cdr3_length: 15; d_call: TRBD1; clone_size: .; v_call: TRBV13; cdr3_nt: TGTGCCAGCAGCTTATCGGGACAGGGGCTATATGAGCAGTTCTTC; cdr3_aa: CASSLSGQGLYEQFF